The subject of this entry is one T cell receptor (beta chain). The entry originates in a study of blood T cell repertoires in COVID-19. The wider study: COVID-19 samples, acute and convalescent, were from the United States, Italy and Spain.

CDR3 length: 11 residues. Germline V gene data show CDR1 as MNHEY and CDR2 as SVGAGI. With V trimmed by 11 bases and J by 6 bases, 6 bases remained unmatched. Libraries were prepared by immunoSEQ multiplex PCR; TCRdb keeps only in-frame clonotypes and omits some of them. Altogether about 440,000 clones are present, approximately 90% being singletons, with the ten largest covering roughly 12%. Enrolled during active infection, Seattle patients were then followed longitudinally. V and J are TRBV6-5 and TRBJ1-2; 7 bases are a match to TRBD1. This receptor was obtained from a woman between 45 and 60 years old with COVID-19, enrolled during active disease. Input material: peripheral blood. The CDR3 region is CAGAQGDGYTF. The CDR3 DNA follows: TGTGCCGGCGCCCAGGGGGATGGCTACACCTTC.